A single sample gave rise to the 24 T cell receptor beta chains below, sequenced in a study of cytomegalovirus exposure and HLA in healthy donors. PCR primers comprised 60 Vbeta and 13 Jbeta primers. Libraries were prepared by immunoSEQ multiplex PCR; TCRdb keeps only in-frame clonotypes and omits some of them. Counted here are fewer than 250,000 clones, roughly 80% occurring once; the ten biggest clones make up 2.9%. Sample: PBMCs. These receptors all stem from a man aged 25-45 years in good health and CMV-seronegative.

This chain links TRBV5-1 with TRBJ1-1; D is ambiguous. Per the germline V gene, CDR1 is SGHRS and CDR2 is YFSETQ. The length of the CDR3 is 13 residues. The ends were cut back, 1 base at V and 7 bases at J, with 11 bases in the middle. The CDR3 loop reads CASSLHGVLEAFF. The DNA for the CDR3 is TGCGCCAGCAGCTTGCACGGGGTCCTTGAAGCTTTCTTT.

V usage is TRBV28 and J usage is TRBJ2-7; a possible D gene is TRBD1 (5 bases). Germline-derived CDR1 and CDR2 are MDHEN and SYDVKM. V lost 7 bases to trimming and J lost 2 bases, with 9 bases between them. The CDR3 is 12 amino acids. The CDR3 here is CASTTEPYEQYF. CDR3 DNA sequence: TGTGCCAGCACGACAGAACCCTACGAGCAGTACTTC.

This chain uses TRBV15 with TRBJ2-7; TRBD1 agrees at 9 bases. V shed 3 bases, J shed 0 bases, and the junction held 3 bases outside the gene matches. CDR3 size: 15 residues. From germline, CDR1 is LNHNV and CDR2 YYDKDF (reference sequence). CDR3 region: CATSSGTGSSYEQYF. CDR3 DNA: TGTGCCACCAGCAGCGGGACAGGGAGCTCCTACGAGCAGTACTTC.

V usage is TRBV7-2 and J usage is TRBJ2-3; 10 positions agree with TRBD2. Germline lookup yields CDR1 SGHTA and CDR2 FQGNSA. The ends lost 0 bases at V and 5 bases at J; junction bases unmatched: 2. The CDR3 loop spans 15 amino acids. The CDR3 sequence: CASSLASGGIDTQYF. CDR3 in DNA: TGTGCCAGCAGCTTAGCTAGCGGGGGGATAGATACGCAGTATTTT.

This chain uses TRBV5-1 with TRBJ2-3, with 8 nucleotides matching TRBD2. J was trimmed by 4 bases and V by 3 bases; bases with no gene match: 7. Per germline, CDR1 SGHRS and CDR2 YFSETQ. The CDR3 is 15 amino acids. The chain's CDR3 is CASSSNGLASDTQYF. CDR3 DNA: TGCGCCAGCAGCTCTAATGGACTAGCTTCAGATACGCAGTATTTT.

The V call is TRBV6-5, the J call TRBJ2-7, with 7 bases that match TRBD1. The CDR3 has 13 residues. Germline values: CDR1 MNHEY, CDR2 SVGAGI. V lost 7 bases and J lost 0; bases outside the gene matches: 3. In DNA form, the CDR3 reads TGTGCCAGCACCGGACAGGCCTCCTACGAGCAGTACTTC. Amino acids: CASTGQASYEQYF.

The chain employs TRBV2 and TRBJ2-2; D is perhaps TRBD1 (6 bases). The germline V gene encodes CDR1 SNHLY and CDR2 FYNNEI. The CDR3 sequence is 14 residues long. V shed 9 bases and J shed 0 bases, with 11 bases lying between them. The CDR3 DNA follows: TGTGCCAGTAACGACAGGCCGAACACCGGGGAGCTGTTTTTT. It yields the protein CASNDRPNTGELFF.

The rearrangement links TRBV2 to TRBJ2-1; TRBD1 aligns across 9 bases. Unmatched junction bases numbered 9, after V lost 6 bases and J lost 9 bases. In germline, CDR1 is SNHLY, CDR2 FYNNEI. CDR3 length equals 14 residues. CDR3 loop: CASSPGTGSIEQFF. CDR3 in DNA: TGTGCCAGCAGCCCCGGGACAGGGAGTATTGAGCAGTTCTTC.

V gene TRBV28 combines with J gene TRBJ2-7, with 9 bases matching TRBD1. With V trimmed by 7 bases and J by 1 base, 5 bases remained unmatched. Germline V gene lookup returns CDR1 MDHEN and CDR2 SYDVKM. This CDR3 spans 14 amino acids. Written as DNA, the CDR3 is TGTGCCAGCACGGTAGGACAGGGGTCCTACGAGCAGTACTTC. Protein: CASTVGQGSYEQYF.

This rearrangement joins TRBV6-1 to TRBJ2-1, with unresolved D. The CDR3 extends over 15 amino acids. Trimming cost V 2 bases and J 2 bases, with 10 bases left between them. Germline V gene sequence: CDR1 MNHNS, CDR2 SASEGT. CDR3 sequence reads: CASSESGGAYNEQFF. The CDR3 DNA reads as TGTGCCAGCAGTGAAAGTGGCGGAGCCTACAATGAGCAGTTCTTC.

V is TRBV19 and J is TRBJ2-6; D possibly corresponds to TRBD1 (5 bases). Trimming stripped 7 bases from V and 3 bases from J, with 10 bases between. The germline V gene encodes CDR1 LNHDA and CDR2 SQIVND (reference sequence). This CDR3 has 14 residues. The CDR3 loop is CASNWQGGANVLTF. As DNA, the CDR3 is TGTGCCAGTAATTGGCAGGGTGGGGCCAACGTCCTGACTTTC.

The chain combines TRBV11-2 with TRBJ2-3; TRBD2 matches at 10 bases. The germline gives CDR1 SGHAT, CDR2 FQNNGV. The trim removed 3 bases at V and 5 bases at J, leaving 11 bases unmatched. This CDR3 has 17 amino acids. This CDR3 reads CASSFPGSGGEVDTQYF. DNA of the CDR3: TGTGCCAGCAGCTTCCCCGGGAGCGGGGGGGAGGTAGATACGCAGTATTTT.

This clone has more than one count but fewer than ten. The chain has TRBV5-8 and TRBJ1-4, with D possibly matching TRBD1 (6 bases). This CDR3 is 14 amino acids long. Germline V gene sequence: CDR1 SGHTS, CDR2 YDEGEE. Trimming removed 2 bases at V and 7 bases at J, with 12 bases between. In DNA, the CDR3 is TGTGCCAGCAGCTTTGTACAGGGTGTTGAAAAACTGTTTTTT. Its translation: CASSFVQGVEKLFF.

In DNA form, the CDR3 reads TGCGCCAGCAGCTTGGTTAGCGGGGGACTTCTTTACGAGCAGTACTTC. Translation gives CASSLVSGGLLYEQYF. V and J are TRBV5-1 and TRBJ2-7; 9 positions match TRBD2. The CDR3 extends over 16 amino acids. Trimming removed 0 bases from V and 4 bases from J; junction bases left unmatched: 8. In germline, CDR1 is SGHRS, CDR2 YFSETQ.

The rearrangement links TRBV4-1 to TRBJ1-5; D unclear. The V gene lost 0 bases and the J gene lost 2 bases, with 11 bases spanning the gap. The CDR3 sequence is 16 residues long. The germline V gene encodes CDR1 MGHRA and CDR2 YSYEKL. The CDR3 loop reads CASSQDSTAGNQPQHF. The CDR3 coding sequence is TGCGCCAGCAGCCAAGATAGCACAGCGGGCAATCAGCCCCAGCATTTT.

The rearrangement uses TRBV7-6 and TRBJ2-5, with 12 bases aligning to TRBD2. This CDR3 spans 18 amino acids. Germline CDR1 and CDR2: SGHVS and FNYEAQ. The V gene end was trimmed by 3 bases and the J gene end by 4 bases; junction bases not matched to a gene: 12. The CDR3 DNA reads TGTGCCAGCAGCTTGTTGACTAGCGGGGGATATTTTGCAGAGACCCAGTACTTC. Protein: CASSLLTSGGYFAETQYF.

The chain has TRBV7-3 and TRBJ2-2, with 9 bases identical to TRBD2. CDR1 and CDR2 from the germline V gene are SGHTA and FQGTGA. The CDR3 runs to 16 residues. V lost 4 bases and J lost 1; bases outside the gene matches: 4. Here the CDR3 reads CASSSAGGLNTGELFF. CDR3 DNA: TGTGCCAGCAGCTCAGCGGGGGGCCTGAACACCGGGGAGCTGTTTTTT.

This chain uses TRBV5-4 with TRBJ1-1; 8 bases agree with TRBD1. The V gene's germline CDR1 is SGHNT and CDR2 YYREEE (reference sequence). CDR3 size: 15 residues. With 4 bases clipped from V and 3 bases from J, the junction kept 8 bases outside the gene matches. The chain's CDR3 is CASSLPGTGYTEAFF. CDR3 in DNA: TGTGCCAGCAGCCTACCCGGGACAGGTTACACTGAAGCTTTCTTT.

V gene TRBV5-1 combines with J gene TRBJ2-5; 8 bases are a match to TRBD2. The CDR3 runs to 15 residues. Per the germline V gene, CDR1 is SGHRS and CDR2 is YFSETQ. With 0 bases clipped from V and 5 bases from J, the junction kept 6 bases outside the gene matches. CDR3 nucleotide sequence: TGCGCCAGCAGCTTGGCGGCGGGGGGCGGCGAGACCCAGTACTTC. Its protein is CASSLAAGGGETQYF.

This clone was counted between two and nine times. The V gene is TRBV10-1, the J gene TRBJ2-7; maybe TRBD1 (6 bases). The CDR3 loop spans 15 amino acids. Germline V gene lookup returns CDR1 WNHNN and CDR2 SYGVQD (reference sequence). V was trimmed by 6 bases and J by 6 bases, leaving 21 bases between them. This CDR3 reads CASRLRDKKGSEQYF. CDR3 DNA sequence: TGCGCCAGCAGACTCCGGGACAAGAAAGGGAGCGAGCAGTACTTC.

The CDR3 here is CASSFMTGDYGYTF. The CDR3 bases are TGCGCCAGCAGCTTCATGACAGGAGACTATGGCTACACCTTC. The chain is built from TRBV5-1 and TRBJ1-2; D perhaps matches TRBD1 (6 bases). The V end was cut by 2 bases, the J end by 3 bases, with 11 bases between. CDR3 length: 14 residues. The germline gives CDR1 SGHRS, CDR2 YFSETQ.

This clone turned up a few times. The chain employs TRBV7-9 and TRBJ1-2; D unresolved. Germline CDR1 and CDR2: SEHNR and FQNEAQ (reference sequence). V was shortened by 0 bases and J by 3 bases, with 11 bases between the two germline ends. This CDR3 is built from 15 residues. The CDR3 protein is CASSLAGTRDYGYTF. In DNA form, the CDR3 reads TGTGCCAGCAGCTTAGCCGGAACCCGGGACTATGGCTACACCTTC.

This chain links TRBV6-6 with TRBJ1-1; D may be TRBD1 (5 bases). Germline V CDR1 and CDR2: MNHNY, SVGAGI (reference sequence). Trimming took off 2 bases at V and 13 bases at J, with 11 bases between the two ends. The length of the CDR3 is 11 residues. CDR3 DNA: TGTGCCAGCAGTTACACAGGAACGGGTTTCTTT. This sequence encodes CASSYTGTGFF.

The rearrangement uses TRBV11-2 and TRBJ2-1; D may be TRBD1 (5 bases). Germline values: CDR1 SGHAT, CDR2 FQNNGV. The V gene lost 2 bases and the J gene lost 8 bases, with 13 bases spanning the gap. This CDR3 is 14 amino acids long. CDR3 amino acids: CASSLRQWGDEQFF. In nucleotides, the CDR3 is TGTGCCAGCAGCTTAAGACAGTGGGGCGATGAGCAGTTCTTC.